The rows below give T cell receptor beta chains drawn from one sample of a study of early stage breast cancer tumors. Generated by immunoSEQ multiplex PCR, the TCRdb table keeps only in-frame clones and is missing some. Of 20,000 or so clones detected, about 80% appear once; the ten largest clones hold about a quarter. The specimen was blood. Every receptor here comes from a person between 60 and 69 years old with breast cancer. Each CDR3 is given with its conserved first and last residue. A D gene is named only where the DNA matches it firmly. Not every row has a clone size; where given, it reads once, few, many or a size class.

TGTGCCAGCAGCTCGCGGGGTTCTGAAGCTTTCTTT | CASSSRGSEAFF | NA | TRBJ1-1 | NA | TRBV7-8
TGTGCCAGTAGTCCCCGGGACACCGCCAGCAATTCACCCCTCCACTTT | CASSPRDTASNSPLHF | NA | TRBJ1-6 | NA | TRBV19
TGTGCCAGTACGGCGGGAGGTAATGAGCAGTTCTTC | CASTAGGNEQFF | TRBD2 | TRBJ2-1 | NA | TRBV19
TGTGCCAGCAGTTGGGAAGGGGCTCCGAACACCGGGGAGCTGTTTTTT | CASSWEGAPNTGELFF | NA | TRBJ2-2 | NA | TRBV6-5
TGTGCCAGCAGCGTAGGTACGGGCGACTCTGGAAACACCATATATTTT | CASSVGTGDSGNTIYF | NA | TRBJ1-3 | NA | TRBV9
TGTGCCAGCAGTGTGTTGGCCAGCACAGATACGCAGTATTTT | CASSVLASTDTQYF | NA | TRBJ2-3 | NA | TRBV6-1
TGTGCCAGCAGCGAAGCGGGCGGGGGTAACAATGAGCAGTTCTTC | CASSEAGGGNNEQFF | TRBD2 | TRBJ2-1 | NA | TRBV13
TGCGCCAGCAGCTTACACAGGGCCCCAAACACTGAAGCTTTCTTT | CASSLHRAPNTEAFF | NA | TRBJ1-1 | NA | TRBV5-1
TGTGCCAGCAGTCTCACAGGGGGTAGCACTGAAGCTTTCTTT | CASSLTGGSTEAFF | TRBD1 | TRBJ1-1 | few | TRBV2
TGTGCCAGCGGTGGGAGGGCCGCAGATACGCAGTATTTT | CASGGRAADTQYF | TRBD2 | TRBJ2-3 | NA | TRBV9
TGTGCTAGCAGCTCTGGGACAGGCGGAGAGCAGTACTTC | CASSSGTGGEQYF | TRBD1 | TRBJ2-7 | NA | TRBV7-7
TGTGCCAGCAGTCTGACAGGTTCCCAACCCTACAATGAGCAGTTCTTC | CASSLTGSQPYNEQFF | NA | TRBJ2-1 | NA | TRBV27
TGTGCCAGCAGTCCTCCGCCTAGCGGACAAGAGACCCAGTACTTC | CASSPPPSGQETQYF | TRBD2 | TRBJ2-5 | few | TRBV27
TGTGCCAGCAGTTATAGACCAGGCACAGATACGCAGTATTTT | CASSYRPGTDTQYF | NA | TRBJ2-3 | NA | TRBV6-5
TGTGCCAGCAGTGAGACCCTAGCGGGGGGGGCAGATACGCAGTATTTT | CASSETLAGGADTQYF | TRBD2 | TRBJ2-3 | NA | TRBV2
TGCGCCAGCAGCACGACCAATTCACCCCTCCACTTT | CASSTTNSPLHF | NA | TRBJ1-6 | NA | TRBV5-1
TGTGCCAGCAGTCAACAGGGTAGGGAGACCCAGTACTTC | CASSQQGRETQYF | NA | TRBJ2-5 | few | TRBV13
TGTGCCAGCAGCTGGGGACAGGGGTACGAGCAGTACTTC | CASSWGQGYEQYF | TRBD1 | TRBJ2-7 | NA | TRBV7-3
TGTGCCAGTAGCAGGGACGACAATCAGCCCCAGCATTTT | CASSRDDNQPQHF | NA | TRBJ1-5 | few | TRBV19
TGTGCCAGCAGCTTAGGCCGAGGGCAGATTCTCTCCTACGAGCAGTACTTC | CASSLGRGQILSYEQYF | NA | TRBJ2-7 | once | TRBV11-2
TGTGCCAGCAGTTACGTCCCCTACACCGGGGAGCTGTTTTTT | CASSYVPYTGELFF | NA | TRBJ2-2 | NA | TRBV6-5
TGTGCCGGAGCTTTAGGGAGGGAGCAGTACTTC | CAGALGREQYF | NA | TRBJ2-7 | NA | TRBV2
TGTGCCAGCAGTGAAAATGTCGGGGGGGTGGGTGAGCAGTTCTTC | CASSENVGGVGEQFF | TRBD2 | TRBJ2-1 | NA | TRBV2
TGCGCCAGCAGCTTGGCATCCGGGGGACTATCCTACAATGAGCAGTTCTTC | CASSLASGGLSYNEQFF | TRBD2 | TRBJ2-1 | NA | TRBV5-1
TGCGCCAGCAGCCTTGGGACAGTCGGGACGAACACTGAAGCTTTCTTT | CASSLGTVGTNTEAFF | TRBD1 | TRBJ1-1 | NA | TRBV5-1
TGTGCCAGCAGCACGCTGGACAGGGGGTACCACGAGCAGTACTTC | CASSTLDRGYHEQYF | TRBD1 | TRBJ2-7 | few | TRBV14
TGTGCCAGCAGCCAAGATGGGGCTAGCGGTCTCTCTGGGGCCAACGTCCTGACTTTC | CASSQDGASGLSGANVLTF | TRBD2 | TRBJ2-6 | NA | TRBV4-2